The 10 T cell receptor beta chains below come from one sample, sequenced in a study of T cell responses to AZD1222 COVID-19 vaccine. Method: immunoSEQ multiplex PCR; TCRdb's copy keeps in-frame clones and lacks some. Among about 120,000 clones listed, about 93% were seen once. Sequencing used peripheral blood, obtained 28 days after the second AZD1222 dose. The receptors were sampled from an adult who received the AZD1222 COVID-19 vaccine.

The chain has TRBV11-3 and TRBJ2-2; perhaps TRBD2 as D (6 bases). The V and J ends lost 0 bases and 6 bases respectively, with 8 bases between them. CDR3 size: 14 residues. The germline V gene encodes CDR1 SGHNT and CDR2 YENEEA. The CDR3 DNA reads as TGTGCCAGCAGCTTAGATCCGGGGGCCGGGGAGCTGTTTTTT. Translation: CASSLDPGAGELFF.

V and J are TRBV29-1 and TRBJ1-1; D possibly corresponds to TRBD1 (5 bases). The length of the CDR3 is 13 residues. Trimming left V 3 bases short and J 0 bases short, with 8 bases between. Germline V gene data show CDR1 as SQVTM and CDR2 as ANQGSEA. Here the CDR3 reads CSVDRQLNTEAFF. CDR3 bases: TGCAGCGTTGATCGACAGTTGAACACTGAAGCTTTCTTT.

V usage is TRBV4-3 and J usage is TRBJ2-1; 10 bases are a match to TRBD2. Germline CDR1 reads LGHNA; CDR2 reads YSLEER. V shed 0 bases, J shed 0 bases, and the junction held 8 bases outside the gene matches. This CDR3 comprises 19 residues. This CDR3 reads CASSQDLGLALSSYNEQFF. CDR3 nucleotides: TGCGCCAGCAGCCAAGATCTGGGACTAGCGCTCAGCTCCTACAATGAGCAGTTCTTC.

The chain couples TRBV12-3 or TRBV12-4 to TRBJ1-5; D is unresolved. Trimming took 8 bases from V and 1 from J, leaving 9 bases between them. This CDR3 is 13 amino acids long. CDR3 nucleotides: TGTGCCAGCCGAGCGGGGAGCAATCAGCCCCAGCATTTT. Amino acid sequence: CASRAGSNQPQHF.

This chain uses TRBV19 with TRBJ1-1, with TRBD1 matching 8 bases. The CDR3 totals 14 residues. The junction had 2 bases not matched to a gene; V was cut back by 5 bases and J by 0 bases. Germline V CDR1 and CDR2: LNHDA, SQIVND (reference sequence). In DNA, the CDR3 is TGTGCCAGTAGTTGGGACAGGATGAACACTGAAGCTTTCTTT. It yields the protein CASSWDRMNTEAFF.

V usage is TRBV11-2 and J usage is TRBJ2-7, with a weak D call TRBD1 (7 bases). CDR1 SGHAT and CDR2 FQNNGV come from the germline V gene. The CDR3 has 14 amino acids. Trimming took off 5 bases at V and 3 bases at J, with 14 bases between the two ends. CDR3 nucleotide sequence: TGTGCCAGCAGCGAGGGCAGGGGGGACTACGAGCAGTACTTC. Translation: CASSEGRGDYEQYF.

CDR3 in DNA: TGTGCCAGCAGCTCAAGGGAGGGGGCAGGGGAAAAACTGTTTTTT. Amino acids: CASSSREGAGEKLFF. The chain carries TRBV7-9 and TRBJ1-4, with 7 bases aligning to TRBD1. Germline-derived CDR1 and CDR2 are SEHNR and FQNEAQ (reference sequence). This CDR3 is built from 15 residues. Germline trimming cut 4 bases from V and 8 bases from J; bases unmatched to any gene: 10.

The V gene is TRBV28, the J gene TRBJ1-4; possible D gene TRBD1, 5 bases. V lost 8 bases and J 7 bases, leaving 14 bases between the germline ends. The CDR3 is 13 amino acids. Germline V gene lookup returns CDR1 MDHEN and CDR2 SYDVKM. This CDR3 reads CASGGGGSEKLFF. The CDR3 nucleotides read TGTGCCAGCGGTGGGGGGGGTTCTGAAAAACTGTTTTTT.

The V call is TRBV11-2, the J call TRBJ1-1; perhaps TRBD1 as D (5 bases). The V and J ends lost 8 bases and 4 bases respectively, with 17 bases between them. The length of the CDR3 is 14 residues. Germline V gene data show CDR1 as SGHAT and CDR2 as FQNNGV. The CDR3 region has the DNA TGTGCCAGCCTACCCCACTGGGGGGGCACTGAAGCTTTCTTT. It codes for CASLPHWGGTEAFF.

The chain employs TRBV4-3 and TRBJ1-6; TRBD1 is a possible D gene (5 bases). CDR3 length equals 15 residues. V was trimmed by 1 base and J by 8 bases, leaving 12 bases between them. The germline V gene encodes CDR1 LGHNA and CDR2 YSLEER. The CDR3 coding sequence is TGCGCCAGCAGCCAAGCTTCCGGGACCCATTCACCCCTCCACTTT. Protein sequence: CASSQASGTHSPLHF.